Listed here are 25 T cell receptor beta chains from one sample, sequenced in a study of shared T cell receptors in the human thymus. Assay used: immunoSEQ multiplex PCR; TCRdb lists only in-frame clones, some missing. The table shows approximately 660,000 clones, with approximately 87% occurring only once. These same data were also listed under a study on human thymus T cells.

What was sequenced was thymocytes. The receptor source for this set is a boy in the first two years of life with a congenital heart defect.

The rearrangement joins TRBV4-2 to TRBJ2-5, with 11 bases aligning to TRBD2. Germline loops: CDR1 LGHNA, CDR2 YNFKEQ. Trimming removed 0 bases from V and 3 bases from J; junction bases left unmatched: 3. The CDR3 totals 16 residues. The CDR3 DNA reads as TGTGCCAGCAGCCAAGATAAGGGACTAGCGGAAGAGACCCAGTACTTC. This encodes CASSQDKGLAEETQYF.

The genes are TRBV4-1 and TRBJ2-7, with 8 bases that match TRBD1. V lost 0 bases to trimming and J lost 1 base; unmatched junction nucleotides: 5. The CDR3 has 16 residues. Germline V gives CDR1 MGHRA, CDR2 YSYEKL. DNA for the CDR3: TGCGCCAGCAGCCAAGATAGGGACAGGCGGTCCTACGAGCAGTACTTC. As protein: CASSQDRDRRSYEQYF.

V usage is TRBV5-6 and J usage is TRBJ1-2, with D tentatively TRBD1 (5 bases). The CDR3 has 17 amino acids. Germline CDR1 and CDR2: SGHDT and YYEEEE. Trimming pared 3 bases from V and 6 bases from J, leaving 24 bases between. The CDR3, as DNA: TGTGCCAGCAGCTACGCCCCCCAGGGCTGGGTACACAATGGCTACACCTTC. Translated, it gives CASSYAPQGWVHNGYTF. Variable domain in full (rest from reference TRBV5-6 and TRBJ1-2): DAGVTQSPTHLIKTRGQQVTLRCSPKSGHDTVSWYQQALGQGPQFIFQYYEEEERQRGNFPDRFSGHQFPNYSSELNVNALLLGDSALYLCASSYAPQGWVHNGYTFGSGTRLTVV.

Points on this clone: Germline and junction disagree at one end, which may indicate a read error. V is TRBV29-1 and J is TRBJ2-3; 10 bases are shared with TRBD2. Germline assignment: CDR1 SQVTM and CDR2 ANQGSEA. CDR3 length: 16 residues. CDR3 residues: CSVVALAGVTTDTQYF. The CDR3 bases are TGCAGCGTTGTGGCGCTAGCGGGAGTAACAACAGATACACAGTATTTT.

This chain uses TRBV4-3 with TRBJ2-7; a weak D match, TRBD2 (5 bases). The V end lost 1 base, the J end lost 2 bases, and 15 bases lay between the germline ends. Per germline, CDR1 LGHNA and CDR2 YSLEER. This CDR3 spans 16 amino acids. Here the CDR3 reads CASSQALVGRPYEQYF. Here the CDR3 DNA reads TGCGCCAGCAGCCAAGCCCTGGTAGGGAGACCCTACGAGCAGTACTTC.

The chain employs TRBV2 and TRBJ2-5, with D perhaps TRBD2 (5 bases). V was pared by 7 bases and J by 0 bases, with 15 bases between. The CDR3 totals 15 residues. In germline, CDR1 is SNHLY, CDR2 FYNNEI. CDR3 protein: CASNLWWEYQETQYF. The CDR3 nucleotides read TGTGCCAGCAACCTTTGGTGGGAGTACCAAGAGACCCAGTACTTC. Drawing the rest from reference TRBV2 and TRBJ2-5, the complete variable domain is EPEVTQTPSHQVTQMGQEVILRCVPISNHLYFYWYRQILGQKVEFLVSFYNNEISEKSEIFDDQFSVERPDGSNFTLKIRSTKLEDSAMYFCASNLWWEYQETQYFGPGTRLLVL.

V is TRBV27 and J is TRBJ2-3, with unresolved D. Germline V lookup: CDR1 MNHEY, CDR2 SMNVEV (reference sequence). The V end was cut by 2 bases, the J end by 4 bases, with 10 bases between. CDR3 length: 14 residues. CDR3 residues: CASSLTPPPDTQYF. DNA of the CDR3: TGTGCCAGCAGTTTAACACCCCCCCCAGATACGCAGTATTTT.

The rearrangement uses TRBV4-3 and TRBJ2-2, with 9 positions matching TRBD2. Germline CDR1 LGHNA, CDR2 YSLEER. The CDR3 contains 20 residues. V shed 1 base and J 4 bases; nucleotides not matched to a gene: 16. This CDR3 is CASSQVYGAGGRWGTGELFF. The CDR3 region has the DNA TGCGCCAGCAGCCAAGTGTACGGAGCGGGAGGCCGCTGGGGCACCGGGGAGCTGTTTTTT.

V and J are TRBV11-3 and TRBJ2-7, with TRBD1 matching over 8 bases. The CDR3 runs to 15 residues. The germline CDR1 and CDR2 sequences are SGHNT and YENEEA. After removal of 5 bases from V and 2 bases from J, the junction contained 8 bases not matched to a gene. CDR3: CASSPDRAWTYEQYF. CDR3 nucleotides: TGTGCCAGCAGCCCGGACAGGGCCTGGACCTACGAGCAGTACTTC.

This chain links TRBV19 with TRBJ1-4; a weak D match, TRBD1 (5 bases). CDR3 length equals 14 residues. Germline CDR1 and CDR2: LNHDA and SQIVND (reference sequence). Trimming removed 7 bases from V and 6 bases from J, with 15 bases in between. CDR3 region: CASKLAAGHEKLFF. CDR3 sequence (DNA): TGTGCCAGTAAACTGGCGGCAGGGCATGAAAAACTGTTTTTT.

This chain links TRBV27 with TRBJ1-2; 12 bases match TRBD1. In germline, CDR1 is MNHEY, CDR2 SMNVEV (reference sequence). Germline trimming cut 4 bases from V and 8 bases from J; bases unmatched to any gene: 11. CDR3 length equals 16 residues. CDR3 protein: CASSYLSGQGAGGYTF. The CDR3 DNA follows: TGTGCCAGCAGTTATCTGTCGGGACAGGGGGCCGGGGGCTACACCTTC.

The chain recombines TRBV5-1 with TRBJ1-1, with D perhaps TRBD1 (6 bases). Germline loops: CDR1 SGHRS, CDR2 YFSETQ. This CDR3 has 15 amino acids. Trimming removed 0 bases at V and 4 bases at J, with 13 bases between. The CDR3 reads CASSLAGGQGTEAFF. The CDR3 bases are TGCGCCAGCAGCTTGGCCGGGGGGCAAGGCACTGAAGCTTTCTTT. Full variable domain (outside the CDR3, taken from reference TRBV5-1 and TRBJ1-1): KAGVTQTPRYLIKTRGQQVTLSCSPISGHRSVSWYQQTPGQGLQFLFEYFSETQRNKGNFPGRFSGRQFSNSRSEMNVSTLELGDSALYLCASSLAGGQGTEAFFGQGTRLTVV.

The chain employs TRBV21-1 and TRBJ2-3; the table's D call of TRBD2 was not tested on the DNA. TRBV21-1 is designated a pseudogene. This CDR3 region has 16 residues. In DNA form, the CDR3 reads TGTGCCAGCAGCAAAGGGGAGAGGAGTCCCACAGATACGCAGTATTTT. Its protein is CASSKGERSPTDTQYF.

J is TRBJ2-3 and V is TRBV4-3; the match to TRBD2 covers 8 bases. Germline trimming cut 4 bases from V and 5 bases from J; bases unmatched to any gene: 8. The length of the CDR3 is 15 residues. Looked up from germline, CDR1 is LGHNA and CDR2 is YSLEER. CDR3 in amino acids: CASSPRLGRVDTQYF. The CDR3 DNA follows: TGCGCCAGCAGCCCGCGGCTCGGGAGGGTAGATACGCAGTATTTT.

This chain uses TRBV7-2 with TRBJ1-5; no clear D. V was trimmed by 1 base and J by 1 base, leaving 5 bases between them. CDR3 length: 14 residues. Germline V gives CDR1 SGHTA, CDR2 FQGNSA. The CDR3 loop reads CASSLEESNQPQHF. The CDR3 DNA follows: TGTGCCAGCAGCTTAGAGGAGAGCAATCAGCCCCAGCATTTT. The complete variable domain, with remaining parts taken from reference TRBV7-2 and TRBJ1-5, reads GAGVSQSPSNKVTEKGKDVELRCDPISGHTALYWYRQSLGQGLEFLIYFQGNSAPDKSGLPSDRFSAERTGGSVSTLTIQRTQQEDSAVYLCASSLEESNQPQHFGDGTRLSIL.

The CDR3 spells CASSARRGHEQYF. The CDR3, as DNA: TGTGCCAGCAGTGCCCGCAGGGGCCACGAGCAGTACTTC. The genes are TRBV27 and TRBJ2-7, with D perhaps matching TRBD1 (6 bases). Germline V gene data show CDR1 as MNHEY and CDR2 as SMNVEV (reference sequence). The CDR3 extends over 13 amino acids. Trimming pared 5 bases from V and 5 bases from J, leaving 13 bases between.

This clone was counted a few times. This chain connects TRBV19 to TRBJ1-1; a weak D match, TRBD1 (6 bases). This CDR3 is built from 14 residues. V lost 3 bases and J 0 bases, leaving 8 bases between the germline ends. Germline CDR1 reads LNHDA; CDR2 reads SQIVND (reference sequence). CDR3 residues: CASSIGQLNTEAFF. In nucleotides, the CDR3 is TGTGCCAGTAGTATCGGACAGCTGAACACTGAAGCTTTCTTT.

This chain connects TRBV5-6 to TRBJ1-2, with a tentative D call TRBD1 (6 bases). V lost 4 bases, J lost 6 bases, and 28 bases lay in between. This CDR3 spans 18 amino acids. From germline, CDR1 is SGHDT and CDR2 YYEEEE. This chain's CDR3 is CASSPQARGQASKNGYTF. As DNA, the CDR3 is TGTGCCAGCAGCCCCCAGGCCAGGGGACAAGCAAGTAAGAATGGCTACACCTTC.

J is TRBJ2-7 and V is TRBV30, with 11 positions matching TRBD2. Germline V gives CDR1 GTSNPN, CDR2 SVGIG (reference sequence). This CDR3 is built from 18 residues. Trimming removed 2 bases from V and 5 bases from J; junction bases left unmatched: 17. For the CDR3, the DNA is TGTGCCTGGAGTACTCTTCCTAATAGCGGGAGGGGAAGGAACGAGCAGTACTTC. Protein: CAWSTLPNSGRGRNEQYF.

J is TRBJ2-7 and V is TRBV11-3; D is undetermined. This CDR3 is 13 amino acids long. CDR1 is SGHNT and CDR2 is YENEEA in the germline V gene. V was pared by 1 base and J by 3 bases, with 7 bases between. CDR3 in amino acids: CASSLAPRYEQYF. The CDR3 DNA reads TGTGCCAGCAGCTTAGCTCCGCGCTACGAGCAGTACTTC.

This clone has more than one count but fewer than ten. The chain has TRBV27 and TRBJ2-7; D perhaps matches TRBD2 (5 bases). CDR3 length: 16 residues. Germline lookup yields CDR1 MNHEY and CDR2 SMNVEV (reference sequence). Between the trimmed V and J ends, which lost 0 bases and 6 bases, there was a span of 18 bases. The CDR3 spells CASSLSLQRSAGEQYF. CDR3 nucleotides: TGTGCCAGCAGTTTATCGTTACAGCGGTCTGCCGGCGAGCAGTACTTC.

This clone was counted a single time. V is TRBV28 and J is TRBJ1-1, with D perhaps matching TRBD1 (5 bases). The CDR3 loop spans 15 amino acids. V lost 7 bases and J 4 bases, leaving 19 bases between the germline ends. Germline CDR1 reads MDHEN; CDR2 reads SYDVKM. The CDR3 loop is CASTAGEPSLTEAFF. CDR3 coding DNA: TGTGCCAGCACGGCGGGGGAGCCCAGCCTCACTGAAGCTTTCTTT.

The rearrangement joins TRBV5-4 to TRBJ1-2, with TRBD1 as a possible D gene (5 bases). The CDR3 length is 16 residues. Germline CDR1 reads SGHNT; CDR2 reads YYREEE (reference sequence). V was shortened by 4 bases and J by 8 bases, with 24 bases between the two germline ends. The CDR3, as DNA: TGTGCCAGCAGCGCCCAGCTTGCGGGACGGATCTTCGGCTACACCTTC. This sequence encodes CASSAQLAGRIFGYTF.

The chain carries TRBV5-4 and TRBJ1-2; possibly TRBD1 for D (6 bases). In germline, CDR1 is SGHNT, CDR2 YYREEE (reference sequence). The V gene lost 0 bases and the J gene lost 9 bases, with 21 bases spanning the gap. The length of the CDR3 is 16 residues. The CDR3 bases are TGTGCCAGCAGCTTGGCCGCGACAGGAGACGGCGGAAGCTACACCTTC. Protein: CASSLAATGDGGSYTF. The full variable domain, completed using reference TRBV5-4 and TRBJ1-2, is ETGVTQSPTHLIKTRGQQVTLRCSSQSGHNTVSWYQQALGQGPQFIFQYYREEENGRGNFPPRFSGLQFPNYSSELNVNALELDDSALYLCASSLAATGDGGSYTFGSGTRLTVV.

The chain couples TRBV12-5 to TRBJ2-1; D is possibly TRBD2 (5 bases). Trimming shortened V by 3 bases and J by 0 bases, and 18 bases separated the two germline ends. The germline CDR1 and CDR2 sequences are LGHNT and FRNRAP. The CDR3 is 18 residues long. DNA for the CDR3: TGTGCTAGTGGTTTCCGCCTTCGCGGGCGAAGCTCCTACAATGAGCAGTTCTTC. Translation gives CASGFRLRGRSSYNEQFF. Full variable domain (outside the CDR3, taken from reference TRBV12-5 and TRBJ2-1): DARVTQTPRHKVTEMGQEVTMRCQPILGHNTVFWYRQTMMQGLELLAYFRNRAPLDDSGMPKDRFSAEMPDATLATLKIQPSEPRDSAVYFCASGFRLRGRSSYNEQFFGPGTRLTVL.